This TCR beta chain was captured by sequencing in a study of cytomegalovirus exposure and HLA in healthy donors. Study results and limitations: According to a later analysis, most TCR beta chains associated with CMV appeared HLA-restricted.

Worth noting for this clone: Its specificity is not known.

Unmatched junction bases numbered 11, after V lost 2 bases and J lost 2 bases. CDR1 is LNHNV and CDR2 is YYDKDF in the germline V gene (reference sequence). CDR3 length equals 17 residues. PCR used 60 Vbeta primers and 13 Jbeta primers. The data were produced by immunoSEQ multiplex PCR, yet TCRdb's version contains in-frame clones alone and is incomplete. The sample lists 100,000 to 150,000 clones; around 77% were seen once. This chain links TRBV15 with TRBJ1-1; 7 bases are shared with TRBD1. Material for sequencing was PBMCs. The source is a woman in her sixties in good health and CMV-seronegative. CDR3 amino acids: CATSRPRDSPVNTEAFF. In nucleotides, the CDR3 is TGTGCCACCAGCAGACCTCGGGACAGCCCGGTTAACACTGAAGCTTTCTTT.